These T cell receptor beta chains were read from a single sample in a study of CD8+ T cells in alopecia areata. The method was immunoSEQ multiplex PCR; TCRdb's version includes in-frame clones alone and lacks a portion of them. The sample holds about 270,000 clones, around three fifths seen once. This specimen was CD4+ T cells sorted from blood, taken around week 54, from a patient treated with tofacitinib. These receptors originate from a human donor with alopecia areata. CDR3s include the opening cysteine and the closing phenylalanine or tryptophan. D genes are given only for firm matches. Size is stated for part of the rows, as once, few or many counts, or as a class when the clone is expanded.

v_gene	j_gene	d_gene	abundance	CDR3aa	CDR3nt
TRBV5-4	TRBJ2-7	.	few	CASSREPGLNSYEQYF	TGTGCCAGCAGCAGGGAACCGGGACTGAACTCCTACGAGCAGTACTTC
TRBV2	TRBJ2-1	TRBD1	few	CASRDRAHEQFF	TGTGCCAGCCGGGACAGGGCCCATGAGCAGTTCTTC
TRBV14	TRBJ1-6	.	few	CASSQDRVSPLHF	TGTGCCAGCAGCCAAGATAGAGTTTCACCCCTCCACTTT
TRBV5-1	TRBJ2-7	TRBD1	.	CASSYGTASYEQYF	TGCGCCAGCAGCTATGGGACAGCCTCCTACGAGCAGTACTTC
TRBV9	TRBJ1-2	.	.	CASSVEGGPHGYTF	TGTGCCAGCAGCGTAGAAGGGGGGCCGCATGGCTACACCTTC
TRBV6-1	TRBJ2-2	.	.	CASSVRGPDTGELFF	TGTGCCAGCAGTGTACGAGGACCGGACACCGGGGAGCTGTTTTTT
TRBV2	TRBJ2-3	.	.	CASSISRAFGTDTQYF	TGTGCCAGCAGCATCTCCCGGGCCTTCGGGACAGATACGCAGTATTTT
TRBV9	TRBJ2-7	.	.	CASSVRDTGEQYF	TGTGCCAGCAGCGTGAGGGACACCGGTGAGCAGTACTTC
TRBV27	TRBJ2-2	.	.	CASPPRPGELFF	TGTGCCAGTCCCCCGCGCCCCGGGGAGCTGTTTTTT
TRBV23-1	TRBJ1-1	.	.	CASSPDQAFF	TGCGCCAGCAGTCCGGACCAAGCTTTCTTT
TRBV6-1	TRBJ1-5	.	.	CASTERGNQPQHF	TGTGCCAGCACTGAAAGGGGCAATCAGCCCCAGCATTTT
TRBV29-1	TRBJ2-7	.	.	CSVDETGGHEQYF	TGCAGCGTTGACGAGACAGGAGGGCACGAGCAGTACTTC
TRBV5-4	TRBJ2-6	TRBD1	few	CASSVDRISGANVLTF	TGTGCCAGCAGCGTGGACAGGATCTCTGGGGCCAACGTCCTGACTTTC
TRBV30	TRBJ2-5	TRBD2	.	CAWSFLAGGLRTQYF	TGTGCCTGGAGTTTTCTAGCGGGGGGGCTTCGGACCCAGTACTTC
TRBV2	TRBJ2-5	.	.	CATLREIQETQYF	TGTGCCACACTACGGGAGATTCAAGAGACCCAGTACTTC
TRBV4-1	TRBJ2-1	TRBD2	.	CASSQEGLAGRNEQFF	TGCGCCAGCAGCCAAGAAGGACTAGCGGGGCGAAATGAGCAGTTCTTC
TRBV7-9	TRBJ1-2	.	.	CASSLTPPGPNYGYTF	TGTGCCAGCAGCTTAACCCCACCAGGACCTAACTATGGCTACACCTTC
TRBV9	TRBJ1-2	.	once	CASSRGYGYTF	TGTGCCAGCAGCCGGGGCTATGGCTACACCTTC
TRBV30	TRBJ1-5	TRBD1	.	CAWIGMGQGYQPQHF	TGTGCCTGGATAGGCATGGGACAGGGGTATCAGCCCCAGCATTTT
TRBV29-1	TRBJ2-7	TRBD1	.	CSVAQGLPGEQYF	TGCAGCGTGGCACAGGGGCTCCCCGGCGAGCAGTACTTC
TRBV18	TRBJ2-5	TRBD2	.	CASSPTSGETQYF	TGTGCCAGCTCACCGACTAGCGGGGAGACCCAGTACTTC
TRBV2	TRBJ1-1	TRBD1	few	CASSAARGGTEAFF	TGTGCCAGCAGTGCGGCCAGGGGGGGCACTGAAGCTTTCTTT
TRBV19	TRBJ2-1	.	.	CASSILTRGGEQFF	TGTGCCAGTAGTATTCTAACTAGGGGTGGTGAGCAGTTCTTC
TRBV6-6	TRBJ1-5	TRBD1	.	CASSSPGQGIMEPQHF	TGTGCCAGCAGTTCTCCGGGACAGGGGATAATGGAGCCCCAGCATTTT
TRBV9	TRBJ2-2	.	few	CASTGTPEHGELFF	TGTGCCAGCACCGGGACCCCCGAACACGGGGAGCTGTTTTTT
TRBV5-1	TRBJ2-2	.	few	CASSRGTLGELFF	TGCGCCAGCAGCCGAGGGACGCTCGGGGAGCTGTTTTTT
TRBV4-1	TRBJ2-5	.	.	CASSQDQGQGPQETQYF	TGCGCCAGCAGCCAAGATCAGGGCCAGGGGCCTCAAGAGACCCAGTACTTC
TRBV10-3	TRBJ2-3	.	few	CAISGRRGDTDTQYF	TGTGCCATCAGTGGTCGGCGGGGCGACACAGATACGCAGTATTTT
TRBV27	TRBJ2-5	TRBD1	few	CASSSRGRGTQYF	TGTGCCAGCAGTTCCAGGGGGCGAGGGACCCAGTACTTC